The TCR delta chain under discussion was sequenced for a study of γδ T cells in repeated Plasmodium falciparum infection. Looking at the study overall: Age- and gender-matched Australian children served as comparison for malaria-exposed Malian children. Sampling occurred at baseline, pre-infection for selected infections, and 21 days post-infection.

With respect to this clone: TCRdb attributes to this sequence the protein of a much larger clone, which differs from the DNA translation at residue 16; a read error is likely, and the protein displayed is translated from the DNA.

Both TRG and TRD chains were sequenced from each sorted sample. TCRdb reapplied CATT to the multiplex PCR reads. The top ten clones hold under 9.5% of a sample with some 100,000 delta-chain clones, roughly 1.4% of them seen once. The TCR sequence derives from a pool of human donors (malaria-infected and uninfected, not separated). Sequencing was carried out using gamma-delta T cells from blood.

The CDR3 nucleotides read TGTGCTCTTGGGGAACTGGGCAGTCGGGTACCCTTCATTACTGGGAGATCCCACACCGATAAACTCATCTTT. It yields the protein CALGELGSRVPFITGRSHTDKLIF. The chain is built from TRDV1 and TRDJ1; possibly TRDD3 for D (6 bases). The J gene, left out of TCRdb, was set here by checking the DNA against germline. Looked up from germline, CDR1 is TSWWSYY and CDR2 is QGS. The CDR3 is 24 residues long. V was trimmed by 0 bases and J by 0 bases, leaving 35 bases between them.